The 6 T cell receptor beta chains in this list originate from one sample, sequenced in a study of blood T cell repertoires in COVID-19. Only in-frame clones appear in the TCRdb table, and some are missing; sequencing was by immunoSEQ multiplex PCR. The data contain 79,000 or so clones, 70% to 90% of them singletons. The sequenced sample was peripheral blood. The receptors were sampled from a man between 60 and 75 years old with COVID-19, enrolled during active disease.

The gene calls are TRBV7-3 and TRBJ1-2; D not certain. The CDR3 is made up of 13 amino acids. The germline V gene has CDR1 SGHTA and CDR2 FQGTGA. V shed 3 bases and J shed 2 bases, with 7 bases lying between them. CDR3 nucleotide sequence: TGTGCCAGCAGCTTGCAAGAGAACTATGGCTACACCTTC. Its protein product is CASSLQENYGYTF.

V and J are TRBV6-5 and TRBJ1-2, with D possibly TRBD1 on 6 matching bases. V was pared by 0 bases and J by 5 bases, with 13 bases between. The germline CDR1 and CDR2 sequences are MNHEY and SVGAGI. The CDR3 has 15 amino acids. The CDR3 nucleotides are TGTGCCAGCAGTTACTCGGACAAGCAGGGGTATGGCTACACCTTC. Amino acids: CASSYSDKQGYGYTF.

This chain joins TRBV5-1 and TRBJ2-1; 8 bases agree with TRBD2. CDR3 size: 16 residues. After removal of 6 bases from V and 0 bases from J, the junction contained 8 bases not matched to a gene. Germline V gene sequence: CDR1 SGHRS, CDR2 YFSETQ. CDR3 protein: CASTILAAHSYNEQFF. CDR3 DNA sequence: TGCGCCAGCACCATACTAGCGGCTCACTCCTACAATGAGCAGTTCTTC. Full variable domain (remainder filled in from reference TRBV5-1 and TRBJ2-1): KAGVTQTPRYLIKTRGQQVTLSCSPISGHRSVSWYQQTPGQGLQFLFEYFSETQRNKGNFPGRFSGRQFSNSRSEMNVSTLELGDSALYLCASTILAAHSYNEQFFGPGTRLTVL.

The rearrangement joins TRBV24-1 to TRBJ1-2; D may be TRBD1 (5 bases). CDR3 length: 15 residues. Between the trimmed V and J ends, which lost 3 bases and 5 bases, there was a span of 15 bases. The germline V gene encodes CDR1 KGHDR and CDR2 SFDVKD. CDR3 amino acids: CATSDNGGTGYGYTF. As DNA, the CDR3 is TGTGCCACCAGTGATAACGGAGGGACCGGGTATGGCTACACCTTC.

The J gene is TRBJ2-7, the V gene TRBV10-3, with TRBD2 matching 14 bases. V trimming: 10 bases; J trimming: 4 bases; junction bases outside the gene matches: 9. This CDR3 contains 15 residues. The germline CDR1 and CDR2 sequences are ENHRY and SYGVKD. The CDR3 protein is CASRLAGGPGYEQYF. Written as DNA, the CDR3 is TGTGCCAGTCGACTAGCGGGAGGGCCGGGTTACGAGCAGTACTTC.

This clone appeared a single time. The J gene is TRBJ2-5, the V gene TRBV27, with 15 bases lining up with TRBD2. CDR1 is MNHEY and CDR2 is SMNVEV in the germline V gene (reference sequence). V was pared by 5 bases and J by 5 bases, with 9 bases of the junction left unmatched. The CDR3 extends over 17 amino acids. For the CDR3, the DNA is TGTGCCAGCAGTCCCCGGACTAGCGGGGGGGCCCAGGAGACCCAGTACTTC. The encoded protein is CASSPRTSGGAQETQYF.